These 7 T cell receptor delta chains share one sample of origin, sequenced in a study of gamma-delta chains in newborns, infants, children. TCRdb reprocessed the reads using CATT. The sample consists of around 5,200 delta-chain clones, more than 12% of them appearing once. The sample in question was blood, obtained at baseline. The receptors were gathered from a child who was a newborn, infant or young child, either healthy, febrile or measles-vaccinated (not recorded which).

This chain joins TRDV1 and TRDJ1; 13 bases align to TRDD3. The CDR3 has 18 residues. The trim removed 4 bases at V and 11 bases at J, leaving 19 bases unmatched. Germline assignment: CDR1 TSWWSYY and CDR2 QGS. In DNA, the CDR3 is TGTGCTCTTGGGGTCCCTACTTCCTACTGGGGGATACGCGGGAGTCTCATCTTT. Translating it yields CALGVPTSYWGIRGSLIF.

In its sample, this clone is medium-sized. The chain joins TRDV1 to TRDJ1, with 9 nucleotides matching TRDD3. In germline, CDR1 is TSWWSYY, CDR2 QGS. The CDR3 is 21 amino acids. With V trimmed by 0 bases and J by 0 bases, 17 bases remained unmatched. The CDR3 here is CALGELLSSHWGTSYTDKLIF. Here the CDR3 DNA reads TGTGCTCTTGGGGAACTTCTTTCTTCACACTGGGGGACCTCGTACACCGATAAACTCATCTTT.

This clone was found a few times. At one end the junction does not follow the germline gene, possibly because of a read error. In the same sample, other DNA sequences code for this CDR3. This chain's CDR3 is CACDFPNPSWDTRQMFF. The CDR3 DNA is TGCGCCTGTGACTTCCCTAACCCCTCCTGGGACACCCGACAGATGTTTTTC. The rearrangement joins TRDV2 to TRDJ3, with D possibly matching TRDD2 (5 bases). The CDR3 contains 17 residues. Looked up from germline, CDR1 is GEAIGNYY and CDR2 is EKD.

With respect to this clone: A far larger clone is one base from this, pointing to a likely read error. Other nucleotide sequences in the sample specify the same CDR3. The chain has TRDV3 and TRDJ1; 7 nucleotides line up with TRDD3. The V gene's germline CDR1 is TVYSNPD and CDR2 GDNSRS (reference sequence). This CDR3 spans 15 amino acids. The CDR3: CAFEGGIPHTDKLIF. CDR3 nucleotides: TGTGCCTTTGAAGGGGGGATTCCTCACACCGATAAGCTCATCTTT. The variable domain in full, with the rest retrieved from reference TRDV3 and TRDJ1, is CDKVTQSSPDQTVASGSEVVLLCTYDTVYSNPDLFWYRIRPDYSFQFVFYGDNSRSEGADFTQGRFSVKHILTQKAFHLVISPVRTEDSATYYCAFEGGIPHTDKLIFGKGTRVTVEP.

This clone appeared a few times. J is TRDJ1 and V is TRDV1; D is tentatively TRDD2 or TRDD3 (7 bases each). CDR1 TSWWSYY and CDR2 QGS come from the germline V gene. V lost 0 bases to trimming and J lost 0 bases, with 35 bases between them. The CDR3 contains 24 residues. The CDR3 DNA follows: TGTGCTCTTGGGGAACTCACGTTCCTACGCGTGGGGGACAAATTAATACTGTACACCGATAAACTCATCTTT. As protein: CALGELTFLRVGDKLILYTDKLIF.

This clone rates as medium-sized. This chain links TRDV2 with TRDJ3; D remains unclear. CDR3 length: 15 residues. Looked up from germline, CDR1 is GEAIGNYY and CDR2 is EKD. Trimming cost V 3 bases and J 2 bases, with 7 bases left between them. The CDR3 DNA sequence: TGTGCCTGTGACCCCATCGCCTGGGACACCCGACAGATGTTTTTC. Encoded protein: CACDPIAWDTRQMFF.

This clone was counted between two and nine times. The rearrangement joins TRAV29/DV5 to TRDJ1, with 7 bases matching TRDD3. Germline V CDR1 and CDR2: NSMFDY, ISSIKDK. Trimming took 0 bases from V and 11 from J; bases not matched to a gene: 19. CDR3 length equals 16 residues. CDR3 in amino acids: CAASGLPLRTGDGLIF. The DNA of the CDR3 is TGTGCAGCAAGCGGACTTCCCCTCCGTACTGGGGACGGGCTCATCTTT.